The 11 T cell receptor beta chains in this list originate from one sample, sequenced in a study of shared clonotypes between healthy human individuals (dated by TCRdb to the early 2020s). To prepare the library, the immunoSEQ multiplex PCR assay was applied. The clones in this table, taken by TCRdb from immuneACCESS, are in-frame only. Not every clone is retained; where verified, under half of the shortfall comes from an unresolved V gene, and the cause of the rest is unknown. Within this sample are about 650,000 clones, with over 95% of them counted one time only. The top ten constitute around 0.097% of the sample. CD8 naive samples were CD45RO-negative cells positively selected for CCR7, giving a CD45RA+CCR7+ population that excluded TemRA cells. The sequencing sample was made of naive CD8+ T cells sorted from blood. What the cell subset or site label conveys for this sample: CD45RA+CCR7+. These receptors came from a woman between 25 and 40 years old in good health.

The V call is TRBV2, the J call TRBJ2-3; 10 positions match TRBD2. This CDR3 has 16 residues. The germline gives CDR1 SNHLY, CDR2 FYNNEI. With V trimmed by 5 bases and J by 7 bases, 12 bases remained unmatched. CDR3 sequence reads: CASSPLSGRDLNTQYF. The CDR3 DNA follows: TGTGCCAGCAGTCCACTCAGCGGGAGGGATTTGAATACGCAGTATTTT. Complete variable domain (other parts from reference TRBV2 and TRBJ2-3): EPEVTQTPSHQVTQMGQEVILRCVPISNHLYFYWYRQILGQKVEFLVSFYNNEISEKSEIFDDQFSVERPDGSNFTLKIRSTKLEDSAMYFCASSPLSGRDLNTQYFGPGTRLTVL.

The chain is built from TRBV7-9 and TRBJ2-1; 11 nucleotides agree with TRBD2. Germline V lookup: CDR1 SEHNR, CDR2 FQNEAQ (reference sequence). V lost 5 bases to trimming and J lost 2 bases; unmatched junction nucleotides: 5. The CDR3 extends over 16 amino acids. Here the CDR3 reads CASSQLAGGPYNEQFF. The CDR3 coding sequence is TGTGCCAGCAGCCAGTTAGCGGGAGGGCCCTACAATGAGCAGTTCTTC.

Notes on this clone: Additional DNA sequences in this sample encode the identical CDR3. The chain has TRBV7-9 and TRBJ2-5; 9 bases agree with TRBD1. After removal of 1 base from V and 2 bases from J, the junction contained 2 bases not matched to a gene. This CDR3 has 15 residues. CDR1 and CDR2 (germline): SEHNR, FQNEAQ (reference sequence). CDR3 in amino acids: CASSLVDRGQETQYF. DNA of the CDR3: TGTGCCAGCAGCTTAGTGGACAGGGGACAAGAGACCCAGTACTTC.

The chain joins TRBV7-9 to TRBJ2-5; 7 nucleotides align to TRBD2. Germline V gives CDR1 SEHNR, CDR2 FQNEAQ (reference sequence). V gave up 5 bases and J gave up 5 bases; unmatched junction bases: 5. The CDR3 runs to 13 residues. CDR3 residues: CASSTTSRETQYF. Here the CDR3 DNA reads TGTGCCAGCAGCACGACTAGCAGGGAGACCCAGTACTTC.

This chain uses TRBV5-6 with TRBJ1-2; D not resolved. Trimming took off 2 bases at V and 3 bases at J, with 14 bases between the two ends. Germline lookup yields CDR1 SGHDT and CDR2 YYEEEE. This CDR3 has 15 amino acids. CDR3 protein: CASSFEDGLDYGYTF. CDR3 nucleotide sequence: TGTGCCAGCAGCTTTGAGGATGGGCTCGACTATGGCTACACCTTC.

CDR3 amino acids: CASSDGSWGYTF. The CDR3 nucleotides are TGTGCCAGCAGTGATGGCTCTTGGGGCTACACCTTC. The chain employs TRBV2 and TRBJ1-2; D is undetermined. The germline gives CDR1 SNHLY, CDR2 FYNNEI. The CDR3 totals 12 residues. The V and J ends lost 3 bases and 8 bases respectively, with 10 bases between them.

The count of this clone is one. The rearrangement uses TRBV28 and TRBJ2-5; D is possibly TRBD1 or TRBD2 (5 bases each). Germline CDR1 MDHEN, CDR2 SYDVKM. The length of the CDR3 is 14 residues. Trimming left V 2 bases short and J 5 bases short, with 12 bases between. Here the CDR3 DNA reads TGTGCCAGCAGTTTAGGGGGAAGTTGGGAGACCCAGTACTTC. Protein product: CASSLGGSWETQYF.

The rearrangement links TRBV28 to TRBJ2-7; 15 nucleotides match TRBD2. CDR3 length equals 18 residues. The V segment lost 3 bases and the J segment 2 bases; nucleotides outside the gene matches: 8. The germline gives CDR1 MDHEN, CDR2 SYDVKM. The CDR3 sequence: CASSLRGLAGGTPYEQYF. CDR3 DNA: TGTGCCAGCAGTTTGAGGGGACTAGCGGGAGGTACCCCCTACGAGCAGTACTTC.

The CDR3 sequence: CASSDLGEQPWVTYEQYF. In DNA, the CDR3 is TGCGCCAGCAGTGACCTGGGAGAACAGCCTTGGGTAACCTACGAGCAGTACTTC. The rearrangement uses TRBV10-1 and TRBJ2-7; TRBD2 might be the D (5 bases). The CDR3 is 18 residues long. CDR1 WNHNN and CDR2 SYGVQD come from the germline V gene (reference sequence). V lost 3 bases to trimming and J lost 2 bases, with 23 bases between them.

The chain employs TRBV6-1 and TRBJ2-7; D gene unclear. This CDR3 is 11 amino acids long. The ends were cut back, 3 bases at V and 6 bases at J, with 6 bases in the middle. Germline CDR1 reads MNHNS; CDR2 reads SASEGT. CDR3 sequence: CASSDYPEQYF. The CDR3 region has the DNA TGTGCCAGCAGTGATTACCCCGAGCAGTACTTC.

The CDR3 region is CASRGLEDYGYTF. For the CDR3, the DNA is TGTGCCAGCAGGGGCTTGGAGGACTATGGCTACACCTTC. This rearrangement joins TRBV9 to TRBJ1-2; unclear D gene. CDR1 and CDR2 (germline): SGDLS, YYNGEE. V gave up 5 bases and J gave up 3 bases, with 11 bases separating them. The CDR3 has 13 amino acids.